Presented here are 14 T cell receptor beta chains from one specimen sequenced in a study of T cells in Graves' hyperthyroidism and ophthalmopathy. TCR beta CDR3 regions were amplified from RNA. A first-round RT-PCR of the TCR CDR3 used the HTBI primer set. MiXCR, run by TCRdb on the multiplex PCR reads, gives a single entry per CDR3 protein. There are about 710,000 distinct CDR3 sequences in the sample; roughly 15% occur only once, and under 8.5% lies in the top ten. Sequencing was done on a sample of blood. The receptors stem from a man aged 18-30 years with Graves' hyperthyroidism.

This clonotype was seen ten or more times. CDR3 DNA: TGTGCCAGCAGCTTAGAAGGGACCTTGACTGAAGCTTTCTTT. This codes for CASSLEGTLTEAFF. The rearrangement joins TRBV7-2 to TRBJ1-1; perhaps TRBD1 as D (5 bases). Germline V lookup: CDR1 SGHTA, CDR2 FQGNSA. This CDR3 region has 14 residues. Trimming removed 1 base at V and 5 bases at J, with 11 bases between.

This clonotype was counted between two and nine times. In DNA, the CDR3 is TGTGCCAGCAGCTCCCTGGACAGCGGGCAGCCCCAGCATTTT. Amino acid sequence: CASSSLDSGQPQHF. The V and J genes are TRBV7-9 and TRBJ1-5; a weak D match, TRBD1 (6 bases). This CDR3 contains 14 residues. The germline V and J ends were trimmed by 4 bases and 7 bases, with 14 bases remaining between them. The germline CDR1 and CDR2 sequences are SEHNR and FQNEAQ (reference sequence).

The rearrangement joins TRBV5-4 to TRBJ2-3, with 7 bases fitting TRBD1. Germline V gene data show CDR1 as SGHNT and CDR2 as YYREEE (reference sequence). V dropped 0 bases and J dropped 2; count of bases not matched to a gene: 9. The CDR3 loop spans 17 amino acids. CDR3 protein: CASSLEPTGSVTDTQYF. CDR3 nucleotide sequence: TGTGCCAGCAGCTTGGAACCGACAGGGTCTGTCACAGATACGCAGTATTTT.

As to this clonotype: A much larger clone lies one base from this, so it may be a read error. The CDR3 carries no conserved terminal phenylalanine or tryptophan, so it likely arises from a read error. The chain joins TRBV3-1 to TRBJ2-7, with D possibly being TRBD1 (6 bases). Trimming removed 4 bases from V and 1 base from J, with 8 bases in between. In germline, CDR1 is LGHDT, CDR2 YNNKEL (reference sequence). The CDR3 loop spans 13 amino acids. The CDR3 loop is CASSRQVSYEQYY. In DNA, the CDR3 is TGTGCCAGCAGCCGACAGGTGTCCTACGAGCAGTACTAC.

In its sample, this clonotype was seen many times. This chain joins TRBV28 and TRBJ2-7, with 12 bases fitting TRBD2. V lost 8 bases, J lost 6 bases, and 11 bases stayed unmatched. This CDR3 is built from 15 residues. The germline CDR1 and CDR2 sequences are MDHEN and SYDVKM. CDR3 bases: TGTGCCAGCGCCCTAGCGGGAGGGGTACGGGGCGAGCAGTACTTC. Translated, it gives CASALAGGVRGEQYF.

This clonotype was seen a few times. The rearrangement links TRBV5-1 to TRBJ1-2; a possible D gene is TRBD1 (5 bases). The germline gives CDR1 SGHRS, CDR2 YFSETQ. With 0 bases removed from V and 4 bases from J, the gap between germline ends came to 13 bases. The CDR3 is made up of 15 amino acids. CDR3 residues: CASSLGRGRVYGYTF. CDR3 nucleotides: TGCGCCAGCAGCTTGGGTAGGGGCCGAGTCTATGGCTACACCTTC.

In this sample, this clonotype turned up many times. The chain uses TRBV30 and TRBJ2-1; 8 nucleotides align to TRBD2. Germline values: CDR1 GTSNPN, CDR2 SVGIG (reference sequence). The CDR3 covers 11 residues. Trimming took 4 bases from V and 10 from J; bases not matched to a gene: 3. The CDR3 nucleotides read TGTGCCTGGACCCCGGGGGGGGAGCAGTTCTTC. Amino acid sequence: CAWTPGGEQFF.

This clonotype has at least ten counts. The gene calls are TRBV11-2 and TRBJ2-1, with 9 bases matching TRBD2. The CDR3 covers 17 residues. The germline gives CDR1 SGHAT, CDR2 FQNNGV. V shed 1 base and J 4 bases; nucleotides not matched to a gene: 8. CDR3 sequence (DNA): TGTGCCAGCAGCTTAGTGGGTAGGGGACTAGCTTACAATGAGCAGTTCTTC. Its protein is CASSLVGRGLAYNEQFF.

V gene TRBV5-1 combines with J gene TRBJ1-2, with D maybe TRBD1 (6 bases). The CDR3 has 15 residues. Looked up from germline, CDR1 is SGHRS and CDR2 is YFSETQ. Trimming pared 4 bases from V and 4 bases from J, leaving 17 bases between. The CDR3 DNA reads as TGCGCCAGCAGCGCGGCGGGGGGGGCTGTCTATGGCTACACCTTC. Residues: CASSAAGGAVYGYTF. The entire variable domain, with the rest obtained from reference TRBV5-1 and TRBJ1-2, is as follows: KAGVTQTPRYLIKTRGQQVTLSCSPISGHRSVSWYQQTPGQGLQFLFEYFSETQRNKGNFPGRFSGRQFSNSRSEMNVSTLELGDSALYLCASSAAGGAVYGYTFGSGTRLTVV.

This clonotype was observed at least ten times. The gene calls are TRBV7-8 and TRBJ2-2; 10 nucleotides match TRBD2. The germline gives CDR1 SGHVS, CDR2 FQNEAQ. This CDR3 contains 16 residues. Germline trimming cut 5 bases from V and 5 bases from J; bases unmatched to any gene: 8. The CDR3 here is CASSAPSGSYTGELFF. CDR3 DNA sequence: TGTGCCAGCAGCGCGCCTAGCGGGAGTTATACCGGGGAGCTGTTTTTT.

The V and J genes are TRBV20-1 and TRBJ1-1; TRBD1 is a possible D gene (5 bases). The germline gives CDR1 DFQATT, CDR2 SNEGSKA (reference sequence). There are 14 residues in the CDR3. V lost 6 bases, J lost 1 base, and 15 bases lay in between. This chain's CDR3 is CSALRGTANTEAFF. In DNA form, the CDR3 reads TGCAGTGCCTTACGGGGCACCGCGAACACTGAAGCTTTCTTT.

This clonotype appeared many times. The chain has TRBV2 and TRBJ1-1; D possibly corresponds to TRBD1 (5 bases). The germline V gene has CDR1 SNHLY and CDR2 FYNNEI. Trimming left V 4 bases short and J 0 bases short, with 12 bases between. The CDR3 totals 15 residues. CDR3 amino acids: CASSGPDSLNTEAFF. Written as DNA, the CDR3 is TGTGCCAGCAGTGGCCCAGACAGTTTGAACACTGAAGCTTTCTTT. The full variable domain, completed using reference TRBV2 and TRBJ1-1, is EPEVTQTPSHQVTQMGQEVILRCVPISNHLYFYWYRQILGQKVEFLVSFYNNEISEKSEIFDDQFSVERPDGSNFTLKIRSTKLEDSAMYFCASSGPDSLNTEAFFGQGTRLTVV.

V and J are TRBV27 and TRBJ1-1, with 8 positions matching TRBD1. From germline, CDR1 is MNHEY and CDR2 SMNVEV (reference sequence). Germline trimming cut 3 bases from V and 6 bases from J; bases unmatched to any gene: 6. This CDR3 has 14 amino acids. DNA of the CDR3: TGTGCCAGCAGTTTTTGGCAGGGGGCTTCTGAAGCTTTCTTT. This gives the protein CASSFWQGASEAFF.

This clonotype was detected only a few times. The chain joins TRBV7-8 to TRBJ1-1; D gene unclear. Germline lookup yields CDR1 SGHVS and CDR2 FQNEAQ. CDR3 length equals 15 residues. V shed 5 bases and J shed 0 bases, with 13 bases lying between them. The CDR3 loop reads CASSDPPWVNTEAFF. CDR3 nucleotides: TGTGCCAGCAGCGACCCCCCTTGGGTGAACACTGAAGCTTTCTTT.